This TCR beta chain was identified during a study of beta chain features in type 1 diabetes. Study-level points and caveats: TCRB CDR3 length was moderately but significantly reduced in all four CD4+ subsets of Type 1 diabetes patients.

Using CD45RO/CCR7/CD25/CD127/CD95/CD27, CD4+ naive, central memory, regulatory and stem cell-like memory cells were sorted. The length of the CDR3 is 12 residues. Trimming pared 7 bases from V and 4 bases from J, leaving 11 bases between. Looked up from germline, CDR1 is GTSNPN and CDR2 is SVGIG (reference sequence). The authors reverse transcribed all of the isolated RNA, so sequencing captured expressed TCRB transcripts. Mean read depth for naive, central memory and regulatory T cell samples was 3.5 million to 4.5 million reads. Measured with immunoSEQ multiplex PCR; TCRdb has only the in-frame clones, and not every one. The sample consists of about 370,000 clones, roughly a tenth of them appearing once. In this sample, this clone turned up a few times. Its antigen is not known.

Sequences were obtained from central memory CD4+ T cells from blood. The chain combines TRBV30 with TRBJ2-1; unclear D gene. The clonotype was recovered from a man younger than 40 with type 1 diabetes. CDR3 sequence reads: CALTKGYNEQFF. CDR3 in DNA: TGTGCCTTGACGAAGGGATACAATGAGCAGTTCTTC.